This entry features one T cell receptor (beta chain) sequence. Its antigen is still unknown. Compared with germline, one end of the junction differs, possibly owing to a read error. Researchers took RNA transcripts and amplified TCR beta CDR3 regions from them. A first-round RT-PCR used HTBI primers, followed by a second-round multiplex PCR. TCRdb reprocessed the multiplex PCR reads with MiXCR, giving one entry per CDR3 protein. Of more than 550,000 distinct CDR3 sequences listed, 35% to 50% were seen once; the top ten hold over 2.5%. These data originate in a study of Graves' ophthalmopathy and Graves' hyperthyroidism. All donors with ophthalmopathy were recorded as having moderate-to-severe activity, CAS ≥3, NOSPECS ≥4 and a duration under 3 months. From fresh peripheral blood, 8 to 10 ml in volume, the PBMCs were obtained. The CDR3 sequence is 12 residues long. Germline-derived CDR1 and CDR2 are SGHAT and FQDESV (reference sequence).

Study-level points and caveats: Appearing in blood as well were most expanded thyroid clonotypes above 0.001 frequency. The 13-signature model separated ophthalmopathy from stable hyperthyroidism at just under 90% sensitivity and roughly 80% specificity.

This TCR was recovered from an adult man with Graves' ophthalmopathy. Material for sequencing was peripheral blood. This chain uses TRBV11-1 with TRBJ2-7; possibly TRBD1 or TRBD2 for D (5 bases each). The CDR3 sequence: CASSSGHHEQYF. The DNA of the CDR3 is TGCGCCAGCAGCAGCGGACACCACGAGCAGTACTTC.